The 14 T cell receptor beta chains listed next were all sequenced from one sample in a study of blood T cell repertoires in COVID-19. Repertoires were generated with immunoSEQ multiplex PCR, while TCRdb's copy carries only in-frame clones and drops some. The sample consists of 150,000 to 200,000 clones, roughly 77% of them appearing once. The specimen was peripheral blood. The receptors here all came from a human donor in a cohort sampled during active COVID-19.

This chain links TRBV6-5 with TRBJ1-1, with 8 nucleotides matching TRBD1. Germline V gene sequence: CDR1 MNHEY, CDR2 SVGAGI. This CDR3 has 14 amino acids. V dropped 8 bases and J dropped 1; count of bases not matched to a gene: 6. CDR3 loop: CASGLGQANTEAFF. CDR3 sequence (DNA): TGTGCCAGCGGATTGGGACAGGCGAACACTGAAGCTTTCTTT.

The chain recombines TRBV4-3 with TRBJ1-6; D uncertain. The V and J ends lost 4 bases and 0 bases respectively, with 10 bases between them. Germline CDR1 LGHNA, CDR2 YSLEER. The CDR3 has 16 amino acids. CDR3 amino acids: CASSPRGSSYNSPLHF. DNA for the CDR3: TGCGCCAGCAGCCCACGAGGGAGCTCCTATAATTCACCCCTCCACTTT.

This clone was picked up a small number of times. The rearrangement joins TRBV7-2 to TRBJ2-7, with D possibly being TRBD1 (6 bases). Trimming removed 1 base from V and 2 bases from J, with 12 bases in between. The germline V gene encodes CDR1 SGHTA and CDR2 FQGNSA. CDR3 length: 15 residues. The CDR3 region is CASSLVQGIPYEQYF. CDR3 DNA sequence: TGTGCCAGCAGCTTAGTACAGGGAATCCCCTACGAGCAGTACTTC.

J is TRBJ2-7 and V is TRBV30; possible D gene TRBD1, 6 bases. The germline gives CDR1 GTSNPN, CDR2 SVGIG (reference sequence). This CDR3 has 12 residues. V lost 4 bases and J lost 6, with 13 bases in between. CDR3 in DNA: TGTGCCTGGACTCTACAGGGCGCCGAGCAGTACTTC. Translating gives CAWTLQGAEQYF.

The rearrangement uses TRBV9 and TRBJ1-3; D ambiguous. There are 15 residues in the CDR3. Trimming removed 1 base from V and 4 bases from J, with 12 bases in between. CDR1 and CDR2 from the germline V gene are SGDLS and YYNGEE. The CDR3 DNA follows: TGTGCCAGCAGCGTAAGACCGACGGGAGGAAACACCATATATTTT. It is translated as CASSVRPTGGNTIYF.

This clone has only one observation. This chain joins TRBV15 and TRBJ1-1; 7 bases map to TRBD1. The CDR3 contains 17 residues. CDR1 is LNHNV and CDR2 is YYDKDF in the germline V gene (reference sequence). J gave up 0 bases and V 3 bases, and 10 bases lay outside the gene matches. CDR3 sequence reads: CATSSRQGLGVNTEAFF. The CDR3 coding sequence is TGTGCCACCAGCAGCAGACAGGGTTTGGGGGTGAACACTGAAGCTTTCTTT.

The genes are TRBV18 and TRBJ2-3; tentative D call: TRBD2 (6 bases). The CDR3 extends over 14 amino acids. Germline V gene sequence: CDR1 KGHSH, CDR2 LQKENI. Trimming shortened V by 4 bases and J by 7 bases, and 15 bases separated the two germline ends. The CDR3 DNA follows: TGTGCCAGCTCACATCCGGGACTGCCTTATACGCAGTATTTT. Amino acids: CASSHPGLPYTQYF.

The genes are TRBV7-4 and TRBJ2-1; TRBD2 might be the D (5 bases). CDR3 length: 17 amino acids. V lost 2 bases and J lost 1, with 15 bases in between. Germline lookup yields CDR1 SGHVT and CDR2 SQSDAQ. CDR3 nucleotides: TGTGCCAGCAGCTTAATCGGACTGTCCACTTCCTACAATGAGCAGTTCTTC. Its translation: CASSLIGLSTSYNEQFF.

The gene calls are TRBV10-1 and TRBJ1-1; 7 nucleotides match TRBD1. V shed 4 bases, J shed 3 bases, and the junction held 5 bases outside the gene matches. CDR3 length: 14 amino acids. In germline, CDR1 is WNHNN, CDR2 SYGVQD (reference sequence). CDR3 in amino acids: CASSAAGQDTEAFF. The CDR3 DNA is TGCGCCAGCAGTGCCGCAGGACAGGACACTGAAGCTTTCTTT.

J is TRBJ1-2 and V is TRBV25-1, with D possibly TRBD1 on 5 matching bases. V was cut by 0 bases and J by 4 bases, with 12 bases left in between. Germline V gene lookup returns CDR1 MGHDK and CDR2 SYGVNS. This CDR3 contains 15 residues. CDR3 amino acids: CASSEYGWGGYGYTF. Here the CDR3 DNA reads TGTGCCAGCAGTGAATATGGCTGGGGGGGCTATGGCTACACCTTC.

The chain employs TRBV5-1 and TRBJ2-5; TRBD1 might be the D (5 bases). CDR1 SGHRS and CDR2 YFSETQ come from the germline V gene. With 2 bases removed from V and 1 base from J, the gap between germline ends came to 6 bases. The CDR3 extends over 13 amino acids. CDR3 nucleotides: TGCGCCAGCAGCTTCAGGGTCCAAGAGACCCAGTACTTC. It translates to CASSFRVQETQYF.

This clone has only a few counts. The chain uses TRBV30 and TRBJ1-3, with TRBD1 matching over 7 bases. V shed 8 bases, J shed 6 bases, and the junction held 13 bases outside the gene matches. The CDR3 covers 14 residues. The germline CDR1 and CDR2 sequences are GTSNPN and SVGIG (reference sequence). CDR3 bases: TGTGCCCAACGGACAAGGGGGCGACAAAACACCATATATTTT. Its protein product is CAQRTRGRQNTIYF.

The table lists this clone with a few counts. The V gene is TRBV10-3, the J gene TRBJ2-7; 14 nucleotides line up with TRBD2. J gave up 2 bases and V 10 bases, and 7 bases lay outside the gene matches. CDR1 and CDR2 from the germline V gene are ENHRY and SYGVKD. The CDR3 covers 15 residues. The CDR3 spells CATRGTSGRTYEQYF. The CDR3 nucleotides read TGTGCCACCAGGGGGACTAGCGGGAGAACCTACGAGCAGTACTTC.

CDR3 sequence reads: CASSISLYSPLHF. The DNA for the CDR3 is TGTGCCAGTAGTATATCCCTTTATTCACCCCTCCACTTT. This chain connects TRBV19 to TRBJ1-6, with D unresolved. Germline V CDR1 and CDR2: LNHDA, SQIVND (reference sequence). Trimming cost V 2 bases and J 8 bases, with 7 bases left between them. The CDR3 totals 13 residues.